These 5 T cell receptor beta chains originate from one sample sequenced in a study of sequential checkpoint blockade in melanoma. The protocol was immunoSEQ multiplex PCR, while the TCRdb copy is restricted to in-frame clones and leaves out a portion. This table holds about 13,000 clones, around 70% found once. Noted treatment: randomized to nivolumab then ipilimumab (arm A) or the reverse (arm B). Material: CD8+ T cells sorted from blood (inferred from file names), obtained from a patient given nivolumab and ipilimumab in sequence. These receptors all come from a human donor with melanoma.

This chain joins TRBV27 and TRBJ1-6; the match to TRBD1 covers 7 bases. The germline CDR1 and CDR2 sequences are MNHEY and SMNVEV (reference sequence). This CDR3 is 17 amino acids long. J was trimmed by 10 bases and V by 2 bases; bases with no gene match: 14. CDR3 DNA: TGTGCCAGCAGTTTAACACCAGGGACAGCGGATCGATCACCCCTCCACTTT. Translated, it gives CASSLTPGTADRSPLHF.

The V call is TRBV5-6, the J call TRBJ2-7; D ambiguous. The length of the CDR3 is 12 residues. Trimming took 4 bases from V and 3 from J, leaving 8 bases between them. Germline CDR1 is SGHDT and CDR2 is YYEEEE. The CDR3 loop reads CASSLGGYEQYF. The CDR3, as DNA: TGTGCCAGCAGCCTGGGCGGCTACGAGCAGTACTTC.

This clone counts as large. CDR3 residues: CASSLVPFEQYF. CDR3 DNA sequence: TGTGCCAGCAGCTTAGTTCCTTTTGAGCAGTACTTC. The genes are TRBV7-9 and TRBJ2-7, with D hard to call. Germline CDR1 SEHNR, CDR2 FQNEAQ (reference sequence). The V end was cut by 1 base, the J end by 7 bases, with 8 bases between. The CDR3 runs 12 residues.

The chain is built from TRBV7-9 and TRBJ2-5; TRBD2 aligns across 11 bases. The V and J ends lost 3 bases and 7 bases, in that order; junction bases with no gene match: 13. This CDR3 is 17 amino acids long. Germline CDR1 reads SEHNR; CDR2 reads FQNEAQ (reference sequence). The CDR3 protein is CASSFWTSGQDRGTQYF. CDR3 coding DNA: TGTGCCAGCAGCTTCTGGACTAGCGGGCAAGACCGAGGGACCCAGTACTTC.

The chain couples TRBV30 to TRBJ1-4; the match to TRBD1 covers 10 bases. The germline V gene encodes CDR1 GTSNPN and CDR2 SVGIG (reference sequence). This CDR3 has 14 residues. V was pared by 1 base and J by 8 bases, with 4 bases of the junction left unmatched. For the CDR3, the DNA is TGTGCCTGGAGTGGGGACAGGGGAGGCGAAAAACTGTTTTTT. This codes for CAWSGDRGGEKLFF.